A single sample gave rise to the 22 T cell receptor beta chains below, sequenced in a study of blood T cell repertoires in COVID-19. Data came from immunoSEQ multiplex PCR; TCRdb stores just in-frame clones and leaves some out. The sample yields 250,000 to 300,000 clones, more than 65% seen once. The sequencing input was PBMCs or T cells enriched from blood (not recorded which). The receptors originated from a man aged 50 or older who had recovered from COVID-19.

This rearrangement joins TRBV6-4 to TRBJ1-1; no reliable D call. Germline values: CDR1 MRHNA, CDR2 SNTAGT. The CDR3 is 13 residues long. Trimming stripped 6 bases from V and 5 bases from J, with 13 bases between. In DNA, the CDR3 is TGTGCCAGCAGGCGAACTTTGGAGACTGAAGCTTTCTTT. Encoded protein: CASRRTLETEAFF.

The chain couples TRBV28 to TRBJ1-4, with 9 bases matching TRBD1. After removal of 2 bases from V and 5 bases from J, the junction contained 3 bases not matched to a gene. This CDR3 comprises 15 residues. The germline gives CDR1 MDHEN, CDR2 SYDVKM. The CDR3 nucleotides read TGTGCCAGCAGTTTAATTGGGACAGGGAATGAAAAACTGTTTTTT. It codes for CASSLIGTGNEKLFF.

Comments on this clone: Other nucleotide sequences from this sample produce the same CDR3. CDR3 residues: CASSFGRAYEQYF. The CDR3 nucleotides read TGTGCCAGCAGCTTTGGCAGGGCTTACGAGCAGTACTTC. This sequence joins TRBV7-2 and TRBJ2-7; D is possibly TRBD1 (5 bases). The CDR3 runs 13 residues. Germline V gives CDR1 SGHTA, CDR2 FQGNSA. Trimming shortened V by 3 bases and J by 4 bases, and 10 bases separated the two germline ends.

J is TRBJ1-5 and V is TRBV30; 8 bases are a match to TRBD1. CDR3 length equals 13 residues. The junction had 3 bases not matched to a gene; V was cut back by 2 bases and J by 6 bases. Germline CDR1 and CDR2: GTSNPN and SVGIG (reference sequence). As DNA, the CDR3 is TGTGCCTGGAGTAGACAGGGGCTTCAGCCCCAGCATTTT. Translation gives CAWSRQGLQPQHF.

This chain joins TRBV6-5 and TRBJ1-1; no clear D. Germline V gene lookup returns CDR1 MNHEY and CDR2 SVGAGI. The CDR3 is made up of 13 amino acids. V lost 7 bases, J lost 0 bases, and 9 bases lay in between. This CDR3 reads CASNPGLNTEAFF. For the CDR3, the DNA is TGTGCCAGCAACCCGGGGTTGAACACTGAAGCTTTCTTT.

The chain has TRBV5-1 and TRBJ2-1, with 8 positions matching TRBD1. V trimming: 3 bases; J trimming: 7 bases; junction bases outside the gene matches: 6. The germline V gene has CDR1 SGHRS and CDR2 YFSETQ. The CDR3 loop spans 14 amino acids. CDR3 region: CASSSMDRANEQFF. CDR3 bases: TGCGCCAGCAGCTCGATGGACAGGGCTAATGAGCAGTTCTTC.

This sequence joins TRBV30 and TRBJ1-2, with a possible D match to TRBD1 (6 bases). The germline CDR1 and CDR2 sequences are GTSNPN and SVGIG (reference sequence). There are 12 residues in the CDR3. V lost 4 bases, J lost 8 bases, and 14 bases lay in between. The chain's CDR3 is CAWNNRVDGYTF. The CDR3 nucleotides read TGTGCCTGGAATAACAGGGTTGACGGCTACACCTTC. Complete variable domain (other parts from reference TRBV30 and TRBJ1-2): SQTIHQWPATLVQPVGSPLSLECTVEGTSNPNLYWYRQAAGRGLQLLFYSVGIGQISSEVPQNLSASRPQDRQFILSSKKLLLSDSGFYLCAWNNRVDGYTFGSGTRLTVV.

The rearrangement uses TRBV19 and TRBJ2-5, with D possibly matching TRBD1 (6 bases). V lost 2 bases, J lost 5 bases, and 12 bases lay in between. The CDR3 contains 14 residues. Germline loops: CDR1 LNHDA, CDR2 SQIVND (reference sequence). CDR3 DNA: TGTGCCAGTAGTATACAGGGGCTAGGGGAGACCCAGTACTTC. Translation gives CASSIQGLGETQYF.

V gene TRBV30 combines with J gene TRBJ1-6; tentative D call: TRBD1 (6 bases). V was shortened by 1 base and J by 5 bases, with 15 bases between the two germline ends. The CDR3 runs 16 residues. The germline gives CDR1 GTSNPN, CDR2 SVGIG (reference sequence). CDR3 DNA: TGTGCCTGGAGTGCAGGGGTGGCGAAGAATAATTCACCCCTCCACTTT. Protein: CAWSAGVAKNNSPLHF.

The chain links TRBV5-1 to TRBJ2-5, with D hard to call. The CDR3 covers 11 residues. Germline loops: CDR1 SGHRS, CDR2 YFSETQ. Trimming left V 5 bases short and J 4 bases short, with 6 bases between. In DNA, the CDR3 is TGCGCCAGCAGGGCTGGAGAGACCCAGTACTTC. Translation gives CASRAGETQYF.

V usage is TRBV10-3 and J usage is TRBJ1-1, with no clear D. This CDR3 contains 12 residues. Trimming stripped 10 bases from V and 1 base from J, with 10 bases between. Per germline, CDR1 ENHRY and CDR2 SYGVKD. Here the CDR3 reads CATSDGNTEAFF. The CDR3, as DNA: TGTGCCACTAGCGACGGGAACACTGAAGCTTTCTTT.

The genes are TRBV11-2 and TRBJ2-3; D might be TRBD2 (6 bases). The V gene lost 4 bases and the J gene lost 4 bases, with 21 bases spanning the gap. The V gene's germline CDR1 is SGHAT and CDR2 FQNNGV. This CDR3 contains 17 residues. CDR3 region: CASSSSQGSPGADTQYF. CDR3 in DNA: TGTGCCAGCAGCTCATCCCAGGGTAGTCCGGGGGCAGATACGCAGTATTTT.

This clone was picked up a small number of times. The rearrangement joins TRBV7-9 to TRBJ1-1; 8 positions agree with TRBD1. Trimming removed 6 bases from V and 3 bases from J; junction bases left unmatched: 6. The CDR3 runs to 14 residues. CDR1 SEHNR and CDR2 FQNEAQ come from the germline V gene (reference sequence). CDR3 residues: CASRPGGWDTEAFF. In nucleotides, the CDR3 is TGTGCCAGCAGACCAGGGGGCTGGGACACTGAAGCTTTCTTT.

The chain links TRBV6-2 or TRBV6-3 to TRBJ2-3; a possible D gene is TRBD2 (5 bases). V lost 0 bases and J 2 bases, leaving 18 bases between the germline ends. CDR1 is MNHEY, CDR2 SVGEGT, per germline. The CDR3 runs to 18 residues. In nucleotides, the CDR3 is TGTGCCAGCAGTTACTCGAGGGAGACATCCCCCTACACAGATACGCAGTATTTT. It yields the protein CASSYSRETSPYTDTQYF.

The chain joins TRBV6-5 to TRBJ1-5; D not resolved. Germline CDR1 is MNHEY and CDR2 is SVGAGI. V was trimmed by 6 bases and J by 1 base, leaving 13 bases between them. The CDR3 sequence is 15 residues long. The CDR3 nucleotides read TGTGCCAGCAGCAGGTCCCTCGACAGCAATCAGCCCCAGCATTTT. Translation gives CASSRSLDSNQPQHF.

The genes are TRBV3-1 (or the pseudogene TRBV3-2) and TRBJ2-3; D is perhaps TRBD2 (7 bases). The CDR3 contains 14 residues. In germline, CDR1 is LGHDT, CDR2 YNNKEL (reference sequence). V was pared by 3 bases and J by 7 bases, with 14 bases between. The CDR3 DNA follows: TGTGCCAGCAGCCATTCTGGGGGGGCGAATACGCAGTATTTT. Translation: CASSHSGGANTQYF.

The genes are TRBV6-5 and TRBJ1-2, with D unresolved. The CDR3 length is 14 residues. Trimming took off 4 bases at V and 3 bases at J, with 12 bases between the two ends. CDR1 MNHEY and CDR2 SVGAGI come from the germline V gene. The CDR3 reads CASSSTDSHYGYTF. The CDR3 DNA reads as TGTGCCAGCAGTTCAACAGATTCTCACTATGGCTACACCTTC.

The J gene is TRBJ2-5, the V gene TRBV5-4; weak D call: TRBD1 (5 bases). This CDR3 region has 13 residues. The V end lost 0 bases, the J end lost 3 bases, and 6 bases lay between the germline ends. Germline V CDR1 and CDR2: SGHNT, YYREEE (reference sequence). CDR3 region: CASSLAREETQYF. CDR3 DNA: TGTGCCAGCAGCTTGGCCAGGGAAGAGACCCAGTACTTC.

The chain couples TRBV18 to TRBJ1-6; tentative D call: TRBD1 (5 bases). The V end lost 3 bases, the J end lost 8 bases, and 8 bases lay between the germline ends. Germline CDR1 reads KGHSH; CDR2 reads LQKENI. The CDR3 runs to 13 residues. CDR3 protein: CASSPGQDSPLHF. As DNA, the CDR3 is TGTGCCAGCTCACCGGGGCAGGATTCACCCCTCCACTTT.

The V gene is TRBV29-1, the J gene TRBJ2-1, with TRBD2 identical over 16 bases. CDR1 and CDR2 from the germline V gene are SQVTM and ANQGSEA. V shed 6 bases and J 4 bases; nucleotides not matched to a gene: 3. The CDR3 runs to 15 residues. This chain's CDR3 is CSVGTSGRDYNEQFF. DNA for the CDR3: TGCAGCGTCGGGACTAGCGGGAGGGATTACAATGAGCAGTTCTTC.

The chain is built from TRBV12-3 or TRBV12-4 and TRBJ1-1; D call uncertain. CDR3 length: 12 residues. V lost 1 base and J 4 bases, leaving 4 bases between the germline ends. CDR3 sequence reads: CASSLGATEAFF. As DNA, the CDR3 is TGTGCCAGCAGTTTAGGGGCCACTGAAGCTTTCTTT.

The chain carries TRBV19 and TRBJ2-1; D is undetermined. Germline V gene data show CDR1 as LNHDA and CDR2 as SQIVND (reference sequence). Trimming cost V 9 bases and J 4 bases, with 4 bases left between them. This CDR3 is 10 amino acids long. The CDR3 sequence: CARRYNEQFF. The CDR3 nucleotides are TGTGCCAGGCGTTACAATGAGCAGTTCTTC.